These 13 T cell receptor beta chains were sequenced from one sample in a study of blood T cell repertoires in COVID-19. This table comes from immunoSEQ multiplex PCR, and its TCRdb copy is limited to in-frame clones, with some not included. This table has 95,000 to 150,000 clones, 80% to 85% appearing once. Sequenced input: PBMCs or T cells enriched from blood (not recorded which). The origin of the receptors is a woman in her 30s who had recovered from COVID-19.

The chain links TRBV28 to TRBJ1-2; perhaps TRBD1 as D (5 bases). From germline, CDR1 is MDHEN and CDR2 SYDVKM. Trimming cost V 6 bases and J 8 bases, with 22 bases left between them. CDR3 length: 15 residues. The CDR3 nucleotides are TGTGCCAGCAGGAACCCCTCCATCACCCAGGGAGGCTACACCTTC. Its protein product is CASRNPSITQGGYTF.

V is TRBV2 and J is TRBJ2-7; 12 nucleotides agree with TRBD2. The CDR3 is 14 amino acids. CDR1 SNHLY and CDR2 FYNNEI come from the germline V gene. The V segment lost 7 bases and the J segment 7 bases; nucleotides outside the gene matches: 8. CDR3 in DNA: TGTGCCAGCAAAAGACTAGCGGGAGAGAGGGAGCAGTACTTC. Protein sequence: CASKRLAGEREQYF.

The gene calls are TRBV3-1 (or the pseudogene TRBV3-2) and TRBJ2-2; 7 bases map to TRBD1. The CDR3 extends over 15 amino acids. Germline trimming cut 1 base from V and 5 bases from J; bases unmatched to any gene: 4. From germline, CDR1 is LGHDT and CDR2 YNNKEL (reference sequence). CDR3 nucleotides: TGTGCCAGCAGCCAAGGACAGGGATGGACCGGGGAGCTGTTTTTT. Translation: CASSQGQGWTGELFF.

The gene calls are TRBV7-3 and TRBJ2-5; 10 positions agree with TRBD2. J was trimmed by 5 bases and V by 4 bases; bases with no gene match: 7. The CDR3 extends over 15 amino acids. Germline CDR1 reads SGHTA; CDR2 reads FQGTGA. Written as DNA, the CDR3 is TGTGCCAGCAGCTCGACTAGCGGGTTAGGGGAGACCCAGTACTTC. This translates into CASSSTSGLGETQYF.

The rearrangement uses TRBV3-1 (or the pseudogene TRBV3-2) and TRBJ2-2; 7 bases are shared with TRBD2. Germline V gene data show CDR1 as LGHDT and CDR2 as YNNKEL (reference sequence). Trimming at V came to 6 bases and at J to 5 bases, leaving 15 bases not matched to a gene. This CDR3 spans 17 amino acids. The CDR3 protein is CASRQRGAGVGTGELFF. The CDR3 DNA reads TGTGCCAGCAGACAAAGGGGCGCGGGAGTGGGAACCGGGGAGCTGTTTTTT.

DNA of the CDR3: TGTGCCAGCAGCCTACGGGGAACTAATGAAAAACTGTTTTTT. Amino acid sequence: CASSLRGTNEKLFF. The chain carries TRBV3-1 (or the pseudogene TRBV3-2) and TRBJ1-4; D is uncertain. This CDR3 comprises 14 residues. V was pared by 4 bases and J by 1 base, with 7 bases between. CDR1 and CDR2 (germline): LGHDT, YNNKEL (reference sequence).

This clone was counted between two and nine times. CDR3 protein: CASSSVGTGGEEPQHF. In nucleotides, the CDR3 is TGTGCCAGCAGCTCCGTGGGGACAGGGGGCGAGGAGCCCCAGCATTTT. The chain joins TRBV5-8 to TRBJ1-5, with 12 nucleotides matching TRBD1. CDR1 SGHTS and CDR2 YDEGEE come from the germline V gene. V lost 3 bases, J lost 8 bases, and 9 bases stayed unmatched. This CDR3 is built from 16 residues.

This clone was recorded once. A junction boundary mismatches the germline segment, possibly from a read error. The chain carries TRBV18 and TRBJ1-6; TRBD1 agrees at 7 bases. Per germline, CDR1 KGHSH and CDR2 LQKENI. There are 18 residues in the CDR3. Here the CDR3 reads CASSPLGQTSSRASPLHF. Here the CDR3 DNA reads TGTGCCAGCTCTCCACTGGGACAGACCTCCTCCCGGGCTTCACCCCTCCACTTT.

The J gene is TRBJ1-3, the V gene TRBV30; no reliable D call. Germline assignment: CDR1 GTSNPN and CDR2 SVGIG (reference sequence). Trimming cost V 5 bases and J 6 bases, with 20 bases left between them. The CDR3 length is 15 residues. CDR3 residues: CAWSSGYTSPNTIYF. The CDR3 DNA reads TGTGCCTGGTCCAGCGGGTACACTTCCCCAAACACCATATATTTT.

This chain connects TRBV4-1 to TRBJ2-2; 11 nucleotides line up with TRBD2. The CDR3 sequence is 17 residues long. Germline V gene data show CDR1 as MGHRA and CDR2 as YSYEKL. J gave up 2 bases and V 1 base, and 3 bases lay outside the gene matches. The CDR3 bases are TGCGCCAGCAGCCAAGGACTAGCGGGGATAAACACCGGGGAGCTGTTTTTT. This sequence encodes CASSQGLAGINTGELFF.

The V call is TRBV3-1 (or the pseudogene TRBV3-2), the J call TRBJ1-2; no clear D gene. Germline-derived CDR1 and CDR2 are LGHDT and YNNKEL (reference sequence). CDR3 length: 13 amino acids. Trimming shortened V by 4 bases and J by 1 base, and 7 bases separated the two germline ends. Here the CDR3 reads CASSPAGNYGYTF. The CDR3 nucleotides are TGTGCCAGCAGCCCAGCAGGTAACTATGGCTACACCTTC.

This chain joins TRBV4-1 and TRBJ2-7; 9 nucleotides agree with TRBD2. Trimming removed 0 bases from V and 5 bases from J; junction bases left unmatched: 11. Germline CDR1 MGHRA, CDR2 YSYEKL. The CDR3 loop spans 17 amino acids. In DNA form, the CDR3 reads TGCGCCAGCAGCCAAGATACTCCCAGCGGGAGGTATGACGAGCAGTACTTC. It is translated as CASSQDTPSGRYDEQYF.

The chain carries TRBV9 and TRBJ2-7; 7 nucleotides align to TRBD2. Unmatched junction bases numbered 7, after V lost 0 bases and J lost 4 bases. Germline V gives CDR1 SGDLS, CDR2 YYNGEE. The CDR3 covers 15 residues. In DNA, the CDR3 is TGTGCCAGCAGCGTAGCGGGAGGAAGTATGTACGAGCAGTACTTC. This sequence encodes CASSVAGGSMYEQYF.